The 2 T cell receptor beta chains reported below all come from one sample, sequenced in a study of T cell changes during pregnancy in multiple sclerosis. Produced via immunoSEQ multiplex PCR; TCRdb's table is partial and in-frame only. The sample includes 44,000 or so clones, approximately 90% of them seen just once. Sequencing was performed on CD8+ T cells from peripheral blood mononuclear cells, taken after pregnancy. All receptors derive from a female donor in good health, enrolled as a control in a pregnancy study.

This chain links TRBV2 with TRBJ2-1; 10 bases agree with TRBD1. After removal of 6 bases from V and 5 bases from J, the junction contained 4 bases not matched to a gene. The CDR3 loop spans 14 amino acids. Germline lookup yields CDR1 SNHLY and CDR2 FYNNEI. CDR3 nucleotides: TGTGCCAGCAGAGCCGGGACAGGGGACAATGAGCAGTTCTTC. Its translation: CASRAGTGDNEQFF. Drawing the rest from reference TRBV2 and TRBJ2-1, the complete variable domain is EPEVTQTPSHQVTQMGQEVILRCVPISNHLYFYWYRQILGQKVEFLVSFYNNEISEKSEIFDDQFSVERPDGSNFTLKIRSTKLEDSAMYFCASRAGTGDNEQFFGPGTRLTVL.

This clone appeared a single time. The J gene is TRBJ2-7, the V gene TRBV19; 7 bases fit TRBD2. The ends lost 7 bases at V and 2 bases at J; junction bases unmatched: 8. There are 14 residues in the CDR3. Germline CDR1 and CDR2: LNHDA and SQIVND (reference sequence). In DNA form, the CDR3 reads TGTGCCAGTACCTCCCGGACTAGTCCCTACGAGCAGTACTTC. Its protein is CASTSRTSPYEQYF.